This entry concerns a single T cell receptor (beta chain). Data came from immunoSEQ multiplex PCR; TCRdb stores just in-frame clones and leaves some out. The data contain under 300,000 clones, 83% of them seen just once; the ten biggest clones take up roughly a tenth. The sample is drawn from a study of blood T cell repertoires in COVID-19. The overall study: Material from acute and convalescent COVID-19 was sourced from the United States, Italy and Spain.

Losses at the gene ends were 0 bases for V and 0 bases for J; bases not matched to a gene: 6. Germline CDR1 SNHLY, CDR2 FYNNEI. This CDR3 is built from 19 residues. This chain links TRBV2 with TRBJ2-6; 9 bases map to TRBD1. This TCR was sampled from a woman aged 45-60 years who had recovered from COVID-19. What was sequenced was peripheral blood. The chain's CDR3 is CASSEAGQGYSSGANVLTF. The DNA for the CDR3 is TGTGCCAGCAGTGAAGCGGGACAGGGCTATAGCTCTGGGGCCAACGTCCTGACTTTC. The whole variable domain, filled in from reference TRBV2 and TRBJ2-6, reads EPEVTQTPSHQVTQMGQEVILRCVPISNHLYFYWYRQILGQKVEFLVSFYNNEISEKSEIFDDQFSVERPDGSNFTLKIRSTKLEDSAMYFCASSEAGQGYSSGANVLTFGAGSRLTVL.